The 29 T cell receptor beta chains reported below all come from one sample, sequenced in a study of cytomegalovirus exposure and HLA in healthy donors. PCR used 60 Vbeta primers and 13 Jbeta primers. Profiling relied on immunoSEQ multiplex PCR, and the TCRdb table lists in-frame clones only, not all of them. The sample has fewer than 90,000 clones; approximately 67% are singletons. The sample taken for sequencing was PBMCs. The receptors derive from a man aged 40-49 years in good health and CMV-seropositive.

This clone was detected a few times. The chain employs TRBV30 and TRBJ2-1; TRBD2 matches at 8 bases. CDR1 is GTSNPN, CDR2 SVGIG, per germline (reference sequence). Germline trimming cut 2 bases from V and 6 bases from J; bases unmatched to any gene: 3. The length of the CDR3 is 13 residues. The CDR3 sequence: CAWSRGGPNEQFF. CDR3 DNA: TGTGCCTGGAGTCGGGGGGGGCCCAATGAGCAGTTCTTC.

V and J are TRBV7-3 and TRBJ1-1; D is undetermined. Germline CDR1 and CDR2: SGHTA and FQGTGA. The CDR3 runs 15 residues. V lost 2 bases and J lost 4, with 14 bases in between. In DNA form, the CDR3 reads TGTGCCAGCAGCTTAGTGGGAGGGAGCAGCACTGAAGCTTTCTTT. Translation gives CASSLVGGSSTEAFF.

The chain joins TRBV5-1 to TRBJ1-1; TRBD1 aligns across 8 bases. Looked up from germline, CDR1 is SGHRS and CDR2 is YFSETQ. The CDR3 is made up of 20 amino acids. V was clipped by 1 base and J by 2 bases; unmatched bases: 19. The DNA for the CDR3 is TGCGCCAGCAGCTTGTCCGGTCAGGGGGCTCTTGGGGTTGGTAACACTGAAGCTTTCTTT. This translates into CASSLSGQGALGVGNTEAFF.

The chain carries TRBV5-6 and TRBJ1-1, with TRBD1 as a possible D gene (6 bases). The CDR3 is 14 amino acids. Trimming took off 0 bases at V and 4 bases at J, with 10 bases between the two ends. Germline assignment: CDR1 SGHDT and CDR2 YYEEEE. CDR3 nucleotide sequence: TGTGCCAGCAGCTTGGGGGGGCGCCTCACTGAAGCTTTCTTT. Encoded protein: CASSLGGRLTEAFF. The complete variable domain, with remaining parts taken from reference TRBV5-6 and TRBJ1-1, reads DAGVTQSPTHLIKTRGQQVTLRCSPKSGHDTVSWYQQALGQGPQFIFQYYEEEERQRGNFPDRFSGHQFPNYSSELNVNALLLGDSALYLCASSLGGRLTEAFFGQGTRLTVV.

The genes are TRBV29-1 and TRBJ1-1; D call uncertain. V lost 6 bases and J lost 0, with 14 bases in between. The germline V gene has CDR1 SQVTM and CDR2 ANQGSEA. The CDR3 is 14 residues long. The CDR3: CSVRPQQMNTEAFF. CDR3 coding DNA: TGCAGCGTGCGACCTCAACAGATGAACACTGAAGCTTTCTTT.

CDR3 nucleotide sequence: TGTGCCAGCAGCTTAGTCGGGACAGCGAATTCACCCCTCCACTTT. Encoded protein: CASSLVGTANSPLHF. This chain links TRBV7-2 with TRBJ1-6, with 7 bases that match TRBD1. The CDR3 extends over 15 amino acids. Trimming removed 1 base from V and 7 bases from J; junction bases left unmatched: 4. Germline CDR1 and CDR2: SGHTA and FQGNSA.

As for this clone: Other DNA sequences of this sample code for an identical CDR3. CDR3: CASTGNYGYTF. CDR3 DNA sequence: TGTGCTTCGACGGGAAACTATGGCTACACCTTC. The chain joins TRBV28 to TRBJ1-2, with D unclear. The CDR3 is made up of 11 amino acids. CDR1 MDHEN and CDR2 SYDVKM come from the germline V gene.

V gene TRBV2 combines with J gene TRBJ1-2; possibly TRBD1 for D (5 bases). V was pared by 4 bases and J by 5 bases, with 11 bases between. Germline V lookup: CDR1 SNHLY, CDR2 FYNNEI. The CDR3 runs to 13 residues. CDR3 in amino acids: CASSGQGYYGYTF. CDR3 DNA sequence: TGTGCCAGCAGTGGGCAGGGCTATTATGGCTACACCTTC.

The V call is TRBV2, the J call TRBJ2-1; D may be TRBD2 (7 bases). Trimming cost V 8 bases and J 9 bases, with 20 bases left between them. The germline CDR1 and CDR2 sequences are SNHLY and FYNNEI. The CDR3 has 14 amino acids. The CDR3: CASQAGAQGGEQFF. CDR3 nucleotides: TGTGCCAGCCAGGCGGGGGCTCAAGGGGGTGAGCAGTTCTTC.

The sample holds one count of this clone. As DNA, the CDR3 is TGTGCCAGCAGCTTAGGGACTAGCGGACTCTGCGAGCAGTACTTC. The encoded protein is CASSLGTSGLCEQYF. The chain employs TRBV7-6 and TRBJ2-7; TRBD2 agrees at 10 bases. CDR1 SGHVS and CDR2 FNYEAQ come from the germline V gene. The CDR3 has 15 residues. Trimming removed 1 base from V and 6 bases from J; junction bases left unmatched: 6. The complete variable domain, with remaining parts taken from reference TRBV7-6 and TRBJ2-7, reads GAGVSQSPRYKVTKRGQDVALRCDPISGHVSLYWYRQALGQGPEFLTYFNYEAQQDKSGLPNDRFSAERPEGSISTLTIQRTEQRDSAMYRCASSLGTSGLCEQYFGPGTRLTVT.

The chain's CDR3 is CASSGGTAPTYEQYF. CDR3 in DNA: TGTGCCAGCAGTGGCGGGACAGCCCCTACCTACGAGCAGTACTTC. The V and J genes are TRBV5-4 and TRBJ2-7, with D possibly matching TRBD1 (7 bases). The CDR3 runs 15 residues. Germline V gene sequence: CDR1 SGHNT, CDR2 YYREEE (reference sequence). Trimming pared 5 bases from V and 2 bases from J, leaving 17 bases between. Filled out from reference TRBV5-4 and TRBJ2-7, the complete variable domain reads ETGVTQSPTHLIKTRGQQVTLRCSSQSGHNTVSWYQQALGQGPQFIFQYYREEENGRGNFPPRFSGLQFPNYSSELNVNALELDDSALYLCASSGGTAPTYEQYFGPGTRLTVT.

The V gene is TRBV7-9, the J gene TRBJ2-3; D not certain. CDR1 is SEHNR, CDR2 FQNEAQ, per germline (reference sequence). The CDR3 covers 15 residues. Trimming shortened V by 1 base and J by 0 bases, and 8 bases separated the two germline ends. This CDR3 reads CASSLGASSTDTQYF. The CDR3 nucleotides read TGTGCCAGCAGCTTAGGCGCCTCTAGCACAGATACGCAGTATTTT.

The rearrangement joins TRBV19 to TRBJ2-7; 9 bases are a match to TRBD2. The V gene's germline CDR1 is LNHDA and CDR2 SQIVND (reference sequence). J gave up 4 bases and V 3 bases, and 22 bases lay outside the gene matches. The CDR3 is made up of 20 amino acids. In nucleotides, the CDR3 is TGTGCCAGTAGTATTGAGGGGGCGACTAGCGGATCCTACAACGGGTACGAGCAGTACTTC. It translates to CASSIEGATSGSYNGYEQYF.

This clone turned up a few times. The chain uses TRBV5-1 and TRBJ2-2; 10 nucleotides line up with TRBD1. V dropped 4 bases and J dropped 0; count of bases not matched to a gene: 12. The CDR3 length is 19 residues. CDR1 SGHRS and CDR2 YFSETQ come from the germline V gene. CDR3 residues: CASSPRTGTGVSNTGELFF. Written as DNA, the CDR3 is TGCGCCAGCAGCCCAAGGACCGGGACAGGGGTTTCGAACACCGGGGAGCTGTTTTTT.

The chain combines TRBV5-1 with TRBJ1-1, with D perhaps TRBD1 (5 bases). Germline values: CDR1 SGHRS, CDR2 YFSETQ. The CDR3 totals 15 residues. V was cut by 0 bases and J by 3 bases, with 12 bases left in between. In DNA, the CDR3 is TGCGCCAGCAGCTTGGAACAGGTTTTGTACACTGAAGCTTTCTTT. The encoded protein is CASSLEQVLYTEAFF.

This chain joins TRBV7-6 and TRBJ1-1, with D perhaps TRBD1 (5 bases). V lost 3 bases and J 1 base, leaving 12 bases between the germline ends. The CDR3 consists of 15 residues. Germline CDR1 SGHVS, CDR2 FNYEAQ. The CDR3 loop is CASSFLGGTNTEAFF. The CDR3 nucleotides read TGTGCCAGCAGCTTTTTAGGAGGGACGAACACTGAAGCTTTCTTT.

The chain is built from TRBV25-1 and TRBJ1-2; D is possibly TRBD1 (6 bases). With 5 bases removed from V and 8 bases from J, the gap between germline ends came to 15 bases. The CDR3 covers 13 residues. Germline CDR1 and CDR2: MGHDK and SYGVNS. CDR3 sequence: CASSPTGKGGYTF. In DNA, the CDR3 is TGTGCCAGCAGTCCTACAGGGAAAGGCGGCTACACCTTC.

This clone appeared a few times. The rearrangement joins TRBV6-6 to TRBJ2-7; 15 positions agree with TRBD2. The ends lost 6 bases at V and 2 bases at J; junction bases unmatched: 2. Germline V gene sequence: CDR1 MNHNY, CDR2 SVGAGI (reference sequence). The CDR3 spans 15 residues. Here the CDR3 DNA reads TGTGCCAGCAGGGGACTAGCGGGGGGCCCCTACGAGCAGTACTTC. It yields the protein CASRGLAGGPYEQYF.

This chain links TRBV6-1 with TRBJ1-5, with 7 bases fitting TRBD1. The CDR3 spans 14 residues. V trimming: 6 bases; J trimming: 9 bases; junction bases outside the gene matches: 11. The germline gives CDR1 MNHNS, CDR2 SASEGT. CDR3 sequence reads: CASRKTETGMPQHF. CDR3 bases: TGTGCCAGCAGGAAGACGGAGACAGGGATGCCCCAGCATTTT.

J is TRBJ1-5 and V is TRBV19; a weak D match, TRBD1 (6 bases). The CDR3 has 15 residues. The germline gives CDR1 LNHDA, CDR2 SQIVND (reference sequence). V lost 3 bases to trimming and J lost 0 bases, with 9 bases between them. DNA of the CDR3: TGTGCCAGTAGTATCCGCAGGGGTAGCAATCAGCCCCAGCATTTT. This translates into CASSIRRGSNQPQHF.

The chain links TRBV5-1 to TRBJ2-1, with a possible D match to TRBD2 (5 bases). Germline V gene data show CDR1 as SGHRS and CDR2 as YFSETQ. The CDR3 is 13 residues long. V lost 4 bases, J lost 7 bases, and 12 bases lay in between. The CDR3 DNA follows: TGCGCCAGCAGCGAGGGCCAGCTGAATGAGCAGTTCTTC. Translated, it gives CASSEGQLNEQFF.

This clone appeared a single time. The CDR3 bases are TGTGCCAGCAGCTTGGGGTTGGACTACTATGGCTACACCTTC. Translation: CASSLGLDYYGYTF. The gene calls are TRBV7-2 and TRBJ1-2; D gene uncertain. Per the germline V gene, CDR1 is SGHTA and CDR2 is FQGNSA. Between the trimmed V and J ends, which lost 3 bases and 3 bases, there was a span of 11 bases. The CDR3 sequence is 14 residues long.

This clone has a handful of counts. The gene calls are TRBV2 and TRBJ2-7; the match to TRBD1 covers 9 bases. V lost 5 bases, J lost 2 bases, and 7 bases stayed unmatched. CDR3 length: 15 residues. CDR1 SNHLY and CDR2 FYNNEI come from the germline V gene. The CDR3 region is CASSLGRTGAYEQYF. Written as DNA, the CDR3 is TGTGCCAGCAGTTTGGGCCGGACAGGGGCCTACGAGCAGTACTTC.

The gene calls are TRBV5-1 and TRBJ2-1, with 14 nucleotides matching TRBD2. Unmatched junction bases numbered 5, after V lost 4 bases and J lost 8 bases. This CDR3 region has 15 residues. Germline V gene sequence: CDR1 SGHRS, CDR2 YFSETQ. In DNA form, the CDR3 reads TGCGCCAGCAGCCCCGGGACTAGCGGGAGTCATGAGCAGTTCTTC. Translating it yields CASSPGTSGSHEQFF.

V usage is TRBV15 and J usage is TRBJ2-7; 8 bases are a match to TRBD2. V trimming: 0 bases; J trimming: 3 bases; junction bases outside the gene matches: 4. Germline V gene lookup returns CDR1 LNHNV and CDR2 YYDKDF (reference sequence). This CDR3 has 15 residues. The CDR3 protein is CATSRDREGLYEQYF. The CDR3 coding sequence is TGTGCCACCAGCAGAGACCGGGAGGGCCTCTACGAGCAGTACTTC.

The CDR3 DNA sequence: TGTGCCAACGGACAGTTCGGTCAGCCCCAGCATTTT. It specifies CANGQFGQPQHF. This chain uses TRBV10-3 with TRBJ1-5; D possibly corresponds to TRBD1 (6 bases). The V end was cut by 10 bases, the J end by 6 bases, with 13 bases between. Germline CDR1 and CDR2: ENHRY and SYGVKD. The length of the CDR3 is 12 residues.

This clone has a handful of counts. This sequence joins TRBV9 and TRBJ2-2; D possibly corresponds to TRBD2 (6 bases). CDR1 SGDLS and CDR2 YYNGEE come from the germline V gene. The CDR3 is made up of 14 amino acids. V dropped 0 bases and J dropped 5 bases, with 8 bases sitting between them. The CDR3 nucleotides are TGTGCCAGCAGCGTAGTTGCGGGAACCGGGGAGCTGTTTTTT. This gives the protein CASSVVAGTGELFF.

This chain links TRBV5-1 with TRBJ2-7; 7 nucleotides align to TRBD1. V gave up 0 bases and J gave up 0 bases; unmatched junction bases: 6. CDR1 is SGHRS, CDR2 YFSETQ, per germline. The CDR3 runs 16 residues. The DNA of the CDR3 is TGCGCCAGCAGCTTGGCGGGACAGATGAGCTCCTACGAGCAGTACTTC. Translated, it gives CASSLAGQMSSYEQYF.

The CDR3 region is CASSVGPQSVGGTGGALNTEAFF. The CDR3 DNA is TGTGCCAGCAGCGTCGGACCCCAGTCGGTGGGTGGGACAGGGGGGGCCTTGAACACTGAAGCTTTCTTT. The genes are TRBV9 and TRBJ1-1; 11 bases align to TRBD1. Germline CDR1 reads SGDLS; CDR2 reads YYNGEE. This CDR3 comprises 23 residues. V lost 2 bases and J lost 0; bases outside the gene matches: 24.